This TCR beta chain was retrieved from a study of T cells after yellow fever vaccination. Whole-study findings and limits: Clonotype sharing between CD4 and CD8 compartments was small.

This CDR3 is built from 14 residues. The germline V gene encodes CDR1 SGHTA and CDR2 FQGNSA. Trimming pared 5 bases from V and 5 bases from J, leaving 13 bases between. This clonotype came up a few times. The target antigen is unknown. The TCR cDNA carried a universal primer site and UMIs from 5'RACE template switching. TCRdb used MiXCR to reprocess the 5' RACE reads, holding one entry per CDR3 protein. This sample has around 250,000 distinct CDR3 sequences; around 7% occur once, and the top ten carry more than 0.8%. This chain uses TRBV7-2 with TRBJ1-5; D call uncertain. The TCR comes from a man under 40 who received the YFV17D yellow fever vaccine. Here the sequenced sample was CD4+ T cells sorted from PBMCs, taken 15 days after the yellow fever booster vaccination. The chain's CDR3 is CASSPSAWDQPQHF. The CDR3 coding sequence is TGTGCCAGCAGCCCCTCCGCATGGGATCAGCCCCAGCATTTT.